One sample yielded the 14 T cell receptor beta chains listed below, sequenced in a study of blood T cell repertoires in COVID-19. Data came from immunoSEQ multiplex PCR; TCRdb stores just in-frame clones and leaves some out. The sample has hundreds of thousands of clones; about 80% are singletons. The sequenced material came from peripheral blood. These receptors originate from a man older than 75 with acute or convalescent COVID-19.

The genes are TRBV24-1 and TRBJ1-2, with 7 bases identical to TRBD1. The trim removed 3 bases at V and 5 bases at J, leaving 8 bases unmatched. Germline V gene data show CDR1 as KGHDR and CDR2 as SFDVKD. The CDR3 loop spans 15 amino acids. The CDR3 loop reads CATSDPRDSPYGYTF. For the CDR3, the DNA is TGTGCCACCAGTGATCCTCGGGACAGCCCGTATGGCTACACCTTC.

This clone came up a few times. The rearrangement joins TRBV5-1 to TRBJ1-6; D is unresolved. Per germline, CDR1 SGHRS and CDR2 YFSETQ. Trimming removed 5 bases from V and 8 bases from J, with 8 bases in between. The length of the CDR3 is 12 residues. CDR3 bases: TGCGCCAGCAGACGCGCCGATTCACCCCTCCACTTT. Translated, it gives CASRRADSPLHF.

This chain joins TRBV18 and TRBJ1-4; possibly TRBD1 for D (5 bases). Germline CDR1 and CDR2: KGHSH and LQKENI. V was trimmed by 6 bases and J by 8 bases, leaving 16 bases between them. The CDR3 length is 14 residues. CDR3 nucleotides: TGTGCCAGCTCCATCGGCGGGGCGGGAGAAAAACTGTTTTTT. This sequence encodes CASSIGGAGEKLFF.

This chain links TRBV5-1 with TRBJ2-1, with D tentatively TRBD2 (6 bases). From germline, CDR1 is SGHRS and CDR2 YFSETQ. The CDR3 runs to 15 residues. V was trimmed by 4 bases and J by 6 bases, leaving 17 bases between them. The chain's CDR3 is CASSVTWSSGNEQFF. The CDR3 coding sequence is TGCGCCAGCAGCGTCACCTGGAGTAGCGGCAATGAGCAGTTCTTC.

The chain carries TRBV5-1 and TRBJ1-5; D gene ambiguous. The CDR3 consists of 16 residues. Germline assignment: CDR1 SGHRS and CDR2 YFSETQ. Trimming removed 0 bases at V and 2 bases at J, with 12 bases between. In nucleotides, the CDR3 is TGCGCCAGCAGCTTGGGGGTTTTGGGCGGCAATCAGCCCCAGCATTTT. This translates into CASSLGVLGGNQPQHF.

Concerning this clone: At one end, the junction sequence differs from germline, possibly due to a read error. The chain employs TRBV7-9 and TRBJ1-1, with TRBD1 identical over 11 bases. Germline V gene lookup returns CDR1 SEHNR and CDR2 FQNEAQ (reference sequence). The CDR3 has 15 amino acids. The CDR3 reads CASSVDRGLKTEAFF. The CDR3 DNA reads as TGTGCCAGCAGCGTGGACAGGGGGCTGAAAACTGAAGCTTTCTTT. Full variable domain (remainder filled in from reference TRBV7-9 and TRBJ1-1): DTGVSQNPRHKITKRGQNVTFRCDPISEHNRLYWYRQTLGQGPEFLTYFQNEAQLEKSRLLSDRFSAERPKGSFSTLEIQRTEQGDSAMYLCASSVDRGLKTEAFFGQGTRLTVV.

J is TRBJ1-3 and V is TRBV7-9; no clear D gene. Germline values: CDR1 SEHNR, CDR2 FQNEAQ (reference sequence). V was shortened by 10 bases and J by 0 bases, with 19 bases between the two germline ends. The CDR3 has 16 residues. The CDR3: CATLAPGRNSGNTIYF. The CDR3 DNA reads as TGTGCCACTTTAGCGCCAGGAAGAAACTCTGGAAACACCATATATTTT.

The rearrangement joins TRBV7-2 to TRBJ2-7; weak D call: TRBD2 (6 bases). Germline CDR1 reads SGHTA; CDR2 reads FQGNSA. CDR3 length: 14 residues. Between the trimmed V and J ends, which lost 3 bases and 2 bases, there was a span of 11 bases. CDR3 in amino acids: CASSFSGGPYEQYF. In DNA form, the CDR3 reads TGTGCCAGCAGCTTTAGCGGCGGCCCCTACGAGCAGTACTTC.

The genes are TRBV5-5 and TRBJ2-7; 7 bases are shared with TRBD1. With 4 bases clipped from V and 0 bases from J, the junction kept 4 bases outside the gene matches. CDR3 length: 14 amino acids. Looked up from germline, CDR1 is SGHKS and CDR2 is YYEKEE (reference sequence). The CDR3 sequence: CASSPRGFSYEQYF. For the CDR3, the DNA is TGTGCCAGCAGCCCCAGGGGGTTCTCCTACGAGCAGTACTTC.

The chain employs TRBV7-9 and TRBJ2-2; TRBD1 matches at 10 bases. V gave up 6 bases and J gave up 5 bases; unmatched junction bases: 3. Germline loops: CDR1 SEHNR, CDR2 FQNEAQ (reference sequence). This CDR3 is 14 amino acids long. Written as DNA, the CDR3 is TGTGCCAGCAGTTCGGGACAGGGGACCGGGGAGCTGTTTTTT. Translating gives CASSSGQGTGELFF.

This rearrangement joins TRBV28 to TRBJ2-7; TRBD1 might be the D (5 bases). The CDR3 totals 12 residues. The ends were cut back, 6 bases at V and 3 bases at J, with 9 bases in the middle. Per germline, CDR1 MDHEN and CDR2 SYDVKM. CDR3 loop: CASRQTGYEQYF. The CDR3 nucleotides are TGTGCCAGCAGACAAACAGGCTACGAGCAGTACTTC.

This clone was counted between two and nine times. V usage is TRBV5-1 and J usage is TRBJ2-2, with 8 bases identical to TRBD2. CDR1 is SGHRS, CDR2 YFSETQ, per germline. The CDR3 consists of 17 residues. V was clipped by 0 bases and J by 2 bases; unmatched bases: 6. The CDR3 DNA reads as TGCGCCAGCAGCTTGGGCGGGACTAGGAGAAACACCGGGGAGCTGTTTTTT. Encoded protein: CASSLGGTRRNTGELFF.

Concerning this clone: Other nucleotide sequences from this sample produce the same CDR3. The gene calls are TRBV5-1 and TRBJ2-7; 10 bases match TRBD1. The CDR3 sequence is 14 residues long. The trim removed 3 bases at V and 3 bases at J, leaving 3 bases unmatched. Germline V CDR1 and CDR2: SGHRS, YFSETQ. The CDR3 loop reads CASSWGQGSYEQYF. The CDR3 nucleotides read TGCGCCAGCAGCTGGGGACAGGGGAGCTACGAGCAGTACTTC.

V gene TRBV3-1 (or the pseudogene TRBV3-2) combines with J gene TRBJ2-1; 10 nucleotides align to TRBD2. V lost 6 bases to trimming and J lost 6 bases; unmatched junction nucleotides: 8. From germline, CDR1 is LGHDT and CDR2 YNNKEL (reference sequence). The length of the CDR3 is 15 residues. CDR3 nucleotide sequence: TGTGCCAGCAGACTTAAGCGGGGGGGCTTCAATGAGCAGTTCTTC. It codes for CASRLKRGGFNEQFF.